A single sample gave rise to the 25 T cell receptor beta chains below, sequenced in a study of T cell responses to AZD1222 COVID-19 vaccine. Profiled with immunoSEQ multiplex PCR; TCRdb holds only in-frame clones, not every one. Counted here are 70,000 to 95,000 clones, around 91% occurring once; the ten biggest clones make up about 2.5%. Sequenced here: peripheral blood, sampled 28 days after the second AZD1222 dose. The receptors derive from an adult who received the AZD1222 COVID-19 vaccine.

The CDR3 here is CASSLVGGQGDTQYF. Written as DNA, the CDR3 is TGTGCCAGCAGCTTAGTCGGGGGGCAGGGAGATACGCAGTATTTT. The chain has TRBV7-2 and TRBJ2-3, with D possibly matching TRBD2 (7 bases). Deletions cut 1 base from V and 5 bases from J, with 13 bases between. The germline V gene encodes CDR1 SGHTA and CDR2 FQGNSA. The CDR3 is made up of 15 amino acids.

V is TRBV5-6 and J is TRBJ1-2; unclear D gene. This CDR3 is built from 14 residues. Germline CDR1 SGHDT, CDR2 YYEEEE. The V and J ends lost 0 bases and 7 bases respectively, with 13 bases between them. Written as DNA, the CDR3 is TGTGCCAGCAGCTTGGGCGGTCTCGCTCTTGGCTACACCTTC. It specifies CASSLGGLALGYTF.

V and J are TRBV11-2 and TRBJ2-3; the D call may be TRBD1 or TRBD2 (6 bases each). The length of the CDR3 is 15 residues. V was trimmed by 1 base and J by 2 bases, leaving 10 bases between them. Germline V gene data show CDR1 as SGHAT and CDR2 as FQNNGV. The CDR3 reads CASSLVGGSTDTQYF. The CDR3 DNA sequence: TGTGCCAGCAGCTTAGTAGGGGGGTCCACAGATACGCAGTATTTT.

The chain carries TRBV9 and TRBJ1-2; D not resolved. Germline V gene lookup returns CDR1 SGDLS and CDR2 YYNGEE. The CDR3 has 14 residues. Trimming removed 3 bases from V and 4 bases from J, with 13 bases in between. The CDR3: CASSAAGIGYGYTF. As DNA, the CDR3 is TGTGCCAGCAGCGCTGCTGGGATCGGCTATGGCTACACCTTC.

The rearrangement joins TRBV11-2 to TRBJ1-1, with D unclear. This CDR3 is 13 amino acids long. V lost 4 bases and J lost 7, with 13 bases in between. CDR1 SGHAT and CDR2 FQNNGV come from the germline V gene. This CDR3 reads CASSSQRAIEAFF. The CDR3 region has the DNA TGTGCCAGCAGCTCACAGCGGGCCATTGAAGCTTTCTTT.

The V call is TRBV18, the J call TRBJ2-5, with D possibly called TRBD1 or TRBD2 (5 bases each). The CDR3 covers 16 residues. V was clipped by 3 bases and J by 2 bases, with 16 bases between them. In germline, CDR1 is KGHSH, CDR2 LQKENI. CDR3 sequence (DNA): TGTGCCAGCTCACCGAAGGGACGGACACTTCAAGAGACCCAGTACTTC. Translated, it gives CASSPKGRTLQETQYF.

The V and J genes are TRBV10-3 and TRBJ2-5, with TRBD2 matching over 14 bases. Looked up from germline, CDR1 is ENHRY and CDR2 is SYGVKD. The V gene end was trimmed by 8 bases and the J gene end by 2 bases; junction bases not matched to a gene: 7. The CDR3 extends over 16 amino acids. The CDR3 is CAIGGTSGSGQETQYF. In DNA, the CDR3 is TGTGCCATCGGCGGGACTAGCGGGAGTGGGCAAGAGACCCAGTACTTC.

This sequence joins TRBV19 and TRBJ2-2, with 13 bases identical to TRBD2. V shed 4 bases, J shed 5 bases, and the junction held 13 bases outside the gene matches. The germline V gene encodes CDR1 LNHDA and CDR2 SQIVND (reference sequence). The CDR3 loop spans 19 amino acids. In DNA, the CDR3 is TGTGCCAGTAGTACGTCCGGGACTAGCGGGGACGCATTTACCGGGGAGCTGTTTTTT. Protein: CASSTSGTSGDAFTGELFF.

The chain joins TRBV6-5 to TRBJ2-1, with 7 bases identical to TRBD2. Trimming cost V 6 bases and J 5 bases; bases outside gene matches: 4. Per germline, CDR1 MNHEY and CDR2 SVGAGI. CDR3 length: 13 residues. CDR3 amino acids: CASSVAGHNEQFF. CDR3 sequence (DNA): TGTGCCAGCAGCGTAGCGGGCCACAATGAGCAGTTCTTC.

The table lists this clone with a count of one. This chain links TRBV7-2 with TRBJ2-3; 9 nucleotides line up with TRBD2. The CDR3 spans 15 residues. The germline CDR1 and CDR2 sequences are SGHTA and FQGNSA. V gave up 7 bases and J gave up 2 bases; unmatched junction bases: 7. The CDR3 coding sequence is TGTGCCAGCACCAGAGCGGGAGGCCCCACAGATACGCAGTATTTT. It translates to CASTRAGGPTDTQYF.

The chain joins TRBV19 to TRBJ2-1, with D possibly matching TRBD1 (5 bases). The V end lost 10 bases, the J end lost 8 bases, and 21 bases lay between the germline ends. The V gene's germline CDR1 is LNHDA and CDR2 SQIVND (reference sequence). CDR3 length equals 14 residues. In DNA form, the CDR3 reads TGTGCCACCGCAGACAGCATCGGTCTGGATGAGCAGTTCTTC. Protein product: CATADSIGLDEQFF.

This rearrangement joins TRBV6-5 to TRBJ2-2, with D perhaps TRBD2 (6 bases). The CDR3 runs to 14 residues. The germline CDR1 and CDR2 sequences are MNHEY and SVGAGI. The V end was cut by 9 bases, the J end by 5 bases, with 16 bases between. The CDR3 DNA reads TGTGCCAGTGATATGGGAGGTGTAACCGGGGAGCTGTTTTTT. Protein: CASDMGGVTGELFF.

The genes are TRBV4-2 and TRBJ2-3; D is perhaps TRBD1 (6 bases). CDR3 length equals 14 residues. The germline V gene has CDR1 LGHNA and CDR2 YNFKEQ. Trimming took off 3 bases at V and 6 bases at J, with 13 bases between the two ends. CDR3 bases: TGTGCCAGCAGCCACCTGGGGGCCCCGGATACGCAGTATTTT. It codes for CASSHLGAPDTQYF.

The V call is TRBV2, the J call TRBJ1-5; D is uncertain. Trimming shortened V by 5 bases and J by 2 bases, and 10 bases separated the two germline ends. The CDR3 loop spans 14 amino acids. Germline V CDR1 and CDR2: SNHLY, FYNNEI. CDR3 sequence (DNA): TGTGCCAGCAGTTACACGAGAGGCAATCAGCCCCAGCATTTT. This gives the protein CASSYTRGNQPQHF.

The V and J genes are TRBV5-1 and TRBJ1-1; D not resolved. The CDR3 is made up of 15 amino acids. Germline-derived CDR1 and CDR2 are SGHRS and YFSETQ. V was cut by 4 bases and J by 6 bases, with 19 bases left in between. CDR3 DNA sequence: TGCGCCAGCAGCCACTTTGGAGGCAGGAGTCCTGAAGCTTTCTTT. Encoded protein: CASSHFGGRSPEAFF.

The chain links TRBV5-4 to TRBJ1-3; perhaps TRBD1 as D (5 bases). The CDR3 contains 14 residues. The ends were cut back, 0 bases at V and 3 bases at J, with 7 bases in the middle. Germline V gives CDR1 SGHNT, CDR2 YYREEE (reference sequence). This chain's CDR3 is CASSLGQNGNTIYF. DNA of the CDR3: TGTGCCAGCAGCTTGGGACAGAATGGAAACACCATATATTTT.

The gene calls are TRBV25-1 and TRBJ1-1; the D is unclear. Germline assignment: CDR1 MGHDK and CDR2 SYGVNS. V gave up 7 bases and J gave up 2 bases, with 14 bases separating them. This CDR3 is 14 amino acids long. The DNA for the CDR3 is TGTGCCAGCACCCCCGCCAGAGGTAACACTGAAGCTTTCTTT. Amino acids: CASTPARGNTEAFF.

The rearrangement joins TRBV5-1 to TRBJ2-3, with 11 bases matching TRBD2. The CDR3 consists of 19 residues. The germline gives CDR1 SGHRS, CDR2 YFSETQ. The V and J ends lost 3 bases and 2 bases, in that order; junction bases with no gene match: 14. The CDR3, as DNA: TGCGCCAGCAGCTCGGGACCCTGGGTGGGACTAGCGGTCACAGATACGCAGTATTTT. Its translation is CASSSGPWVGLAVTDTQYF. Full variable domain (missing parts from reference TRBV5-1 and TRBJ2-3): KAGVTQTPRYLIKTRGQQVTLSCSPISGHRSVSWYQQTPGQGLQFLFEYFSETQRNKGNFPGRFSGRQFSNSRSEMNVSTLELGDSALYLCASSSGPWVGLAVTDTQYFGPGTRLTVL.

The rearrangement links TRBV7-9 to TRBJ2-7; D not resolved. The CDR3 has 14 residues. The germline V gene encodes CDR1 SEHNR and CDR2 FQNEAQ (reference sequence). V was shortened by 5 bases and J by 6 bases, with 17 bases between the two germline ends. Written as DNA, the CDR3 is TGTGCCAGCAGCCCCCCGGCCGTTGCGTCCGAGCAGTACTTC. Protein product: CASSPPAVASEQYF.

V usage is TRBV3-1 (or the pseudogene TRBV3-2) and J usage is TRBJ2-2, with D perhaps matching TRBD1 (6 bases). The germline CDR1 and CDR2 sequences are LGHDT and YNNKEL (reference sequence). The CDR3 loop spans 20 amino acids. V dropped 0 bases and J dropped 0 bases, with 20 bases sitting between them. CDR3 in DNA: TGTGCCAGCAGCCAAGATCTCGCCTTACCCGGGACAACGAACACCGGGGAGCTGTTTTTT. Translation gives CASSQDLALPGTTNTGELFF.

CDR3 DNA: TGTGCCAGCAGTGAAGCCCCGGTGACCCAAGAGACCCAGTACTTC. Protein product: CASSEAPVTQETQYF. The genes are TRBV6-1 and TRBJ2-5; D gene unclear. Germline V lookup: CDR1 MNHNS, CDR2 SASEGT. V lost 0 bases and J 1 base, leaving 9 bases between the germline ends. The CDR3 spans 15 residues.

The chain uses TRBV6-1 and TRBJ1-5; 12 nucleotides line up with TRBD1. V lost 3 bases, J lost 3 bases, and 12 bases stayed unmatched. There are 19 residues in the CDR3. Germline V gene lookup returns CDR1 MNHNS and CDR2 SASEGT. The CDR3 DNA follows: TGTGCCAGCAGTGACCCTTACCCGGGACAGGGGGCGGTCAATCAGCCCCAGCATTTT. It is translated as CASSDPYPGQGAVNQPQHF.

CDR3 region: CASSLGTAGNTDTQYF. CDR3 DNA: TGTGCCAGCAGCTTGGGGACAGCGGGAAACACAGATACGCAGTATTTT. V gene TRBV5-5 combines with J gene TRBJ2-3, with D tentatively TRBD2 (7 bases). The CDR3 is made up of 16 amino acids. Germline-derived CDR1 and CDR2 are SGHKS and YYEKEE (reference sequence). V lost 0 bases and J lost 2, with 13 bases in between. The full variable domain, in which reference TRBV5-5 and TRBJ2-3 provide the parts outside the CDR3, is DAGVTQSPTHLIKTRGQQVTLRCSPISGHKSVSWYQQVLGQGPQFIFQYYEKEERGRGNFPDRFSARQFPNYSSELNVNALLLGDSALYLCASSLGTAGNTDTQYFGPGTRLTVL.

The table lists this clone with a few counts. V gene TRBV6-4 combines with J gene TRBJ2-2; the D gene could be TRBD1 or TRBD2 (5 bases each). The V end was cut by 4 bases, the J end by 1 base, with 10 bases between. Germline V gene sequence: CDR1 MRHNA, CDR2 SNTAGT. The CDR3 extends over 15 amino acids. Here the CDR3 reads CASSASGQNTGELFF. CDR3 DNA sequence: TGTGCCAGCAGTGCCTCGGGGCAGAACACCGGGGAGCTGTTTTTT.

The chain joins TRBV9 to TRBJ2-1; 9 positions match TRBD2. The junction had 3 bases not matched to a gene; V was cut back by 0 bases and J by 5 bases. There are 15 residues in the CDR3. The germline gives CDR1 SGDLS, CDR2 YYNGEE. In nucleotides, the CDR3 is TGTGCCAGCAGCGTAGTAGCGGGGGAGAACAATGAGCAGTTCTTC. It is translated as CASSVVAGENNEQFF.